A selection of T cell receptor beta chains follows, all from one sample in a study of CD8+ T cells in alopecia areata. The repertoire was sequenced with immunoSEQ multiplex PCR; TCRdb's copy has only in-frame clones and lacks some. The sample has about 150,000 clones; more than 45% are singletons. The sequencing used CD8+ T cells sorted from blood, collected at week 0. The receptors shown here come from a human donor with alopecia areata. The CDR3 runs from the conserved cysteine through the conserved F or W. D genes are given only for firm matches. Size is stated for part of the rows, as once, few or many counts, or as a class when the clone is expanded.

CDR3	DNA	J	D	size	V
CASSPYELANYGYTF	TGTGCCAGCAGCCCTTATGAGTTAGCTAACTATGGCTACACCTTC	TRBJ1-2	.	.	TRBV6-6
CASSAGPQGEQYF	TGTGCCAGCAGCGCCGGACCCCAGGGCGAGCAGTACTTC	TRBJ2-7	.	.	TRBV9
CASTLTGGTEAFF	TGTGCCAGCACCTTGACCGGGGGCACTGAAGCTTTCTTT	TRBJ1-1	.	.	TRBV6-5
CASSPGYATNEKLFF	TGCGCCAGCAGCCCCGGGTATGCAACTAATGAAAAACTGTTTTTT	TRBJ1-4	.	.	TRBV5-1
CSVEDTGGWRYGYTF	TGCAGCGTTGAGGATACAGGGGGCTGGCGGTATGGCTACACCTTC	TRBJ1-2	TRBD1	.	TRBV29-1
CAWSTIGQEFLASYTF	TGTGCCTGGAGCACCATAGGACAGGAGTTTTTGGCGAGCTACACCTTC	TRBJ1-2	TRBD1	.	TRBV30
CASSFGLTGTSEEDTQYF	TGTGCCAGCAGCTTTGGGCTCACAGGGACTTCCGAGGAGGATACGCAGTATTTT	TRBJ2-3	.	.	TRBV7-2
CASSLGGGGSGYTF	TGTGCCAGCAGCTTAGGTGGAGGGGGCAGCGGCTACACCTTC	TRBJ1-2	TRBD1	.	TRBV13
CASSLVDPTNYGYTF	TGTGCCAGCAGCTTAGTGGACCCAACTAACTATGGCTACACCTTC	TRBJ1-2	.	few	TRBV13
CASSPDSNEQYF	TGTGCCAGCAGCCCGGACTCGAACGAGCAGTACTTC	TRBJ2-7	.	.	TRBV6-5
CSVEDLVGTRFNEQFF	TGCAGCGTTGAAGATCTAGTGGGGACTCGATTTAATGAGCAGTTCTTC	TRBJ2-1	.	.	TRBV29-1
CSVADYSGANVLTF	TGCAGCGTTGCCGATTACTCTGGGGCCAACGTCCTGACTTTC	TRBJ2-6	.	once	TRBV29-1
CASRLGGADTGELFF	TGTGCCAGCAGACTCGGGGGGGCCGACACCGGGGAGCTGTTTTTT	TRBJ2-2	TRBD2	few	TRBV6-6
CASSLRSGNEYGYTF	TGTGCCAGCAGCTTACGGTCAGGGAATGAATATGGCTACACCTTC	TRBJ1-2	.	.	TRBV11-2
CASSHGTSHNEQFF	TGTGCCAGCAGTCACGGGACATCGCACAATGAGCAGTTCTTC	TRBJ2-1	.	.	TRBV28
CSVQTRGTSTDTQYF	TGCAGCGTGCAGACTAGGGGAACTAGCACAGATACGCAGTATTTT	TRBJ2-3	.	few	TRBV29-1
CASSLGVNTEAFF	TGTGCCAGCAGCTTAGGCGTGAACACTGAAGCTTTCTTT	TRBJ1-1	.	.	TRBV13
CASSMGSTDTQYF	TGTGCCAGCAGCATGGGAAGCACAGATACGCAGTATTTT	TRBJ2-3	.	few	TRBV7-6
CASSLADRGYEQYF	TGTGCCAGCAGTCTAGCGGACAGGGGATACGAGCAGTACTTC	TRBJ2-7	TRBD1	.	TRBV28
CASSLDGIGYTF	TGTGCCAGCAGCTTAGATGGGATTGGCTACACCTTC	TRBJ1-2	.	few	TRBV7-2
CASSSGAPPYNEQFF	TGTGCCAGCAGTAGTGGGGCCCCACCCTACAATGAGCAGTTCTTC	TRBJ2-1	.	.	TRBV6-5
CASSSTGDTEAFF	TGTGCCAGCAGTTCGACAGGGGACACTGAAGCTTTCTTT	TRBJ1-1	TRBD1	.	TRBV27
CASSTAVGSNTEAFF	TGTGCCAGCTCCACTGCGGTTGGATCGAACACTGAAGCTTTCTTT	TRBJ1-1	.	.	TRBV19
CAWRSRQGAYEQYF	TGTGCCTGGAGGTCCCGACAGGGGGCCTACGAGCAGTACTTC	TRBJ2-7	TRBD1	.	TRBV30
CASSPVGLENEQFF	TGTGCCAGCAGCCCAGTGGGACTAGAAAATGAGCAGTTCTTC	TRBJ2-1	TRBD2	.	TRBV7-9